This section outlines one T cell receptor beta chain sequence together with its context. The antigen remains undetermined. The sample originates from a study of OX40 agonist ivuxolimab in advanced cancers. Looking at the study overall: Three patients, one with hepatocellular carcinoma and two with cutaneous melanoma, achieved partial responses. Broader study findings: Expanded peripheral T-cell antigen specificity went undetermined.

Method: immunoSEQ multiplex PCR; TCRdb's copy keeps in-frame clones and lacks some. This table has tens of thousands of clones, roughly nine tenths appearing once. The length of the CDR3 is 13 residues. Trimming pared 3 bases from V and 4 bases from J, leaving 8 bases between. Per the germline V gene, CDR1 is SEHNR and CDR2 is FQNEAQ (reference sequence). This TCR derives from an adult with an advanced solid tumor such as melanoma, head and neck, liver or kidney cancer. The J gene is TRBJ2-3, the V gene TRBV7-9, with D unresolved. The sequencing here drew on CD4+ or CD8+ T cells sorted from blood, taken in a trial of the OX40 agonist ivuxolimab. The CDR3 is CASSLGGADTQYF. For the CDR3, the DNA is TGTGCCAGCAGCTTGGGCGGCGCAGATACGCAGTATTTT.